The 23 T cell receptor beta chains listed next were all sequenced from one sample in a study of T cell repertoires in cytomegalovirus infection. In TCRdb, the reads were re-called with MiXCR into one record per CDR3 protein. In the table there are about 460,000 distinct CDR3 sequences, about 10% of which are singletons. Sequenced input: PBMCs. These receptors were collected from a human donor in good health (CMV status not recorded). Some clones in this sample may be carry-over from other donors' samples.

This clonotype was seen repeatedly, ten times or more. The chain combines TRBV7-8 with TRBJ1-5; D is undetermined. CDR3 length: 15 residues. V was clipped by 1 base and J by 1 base, with 8 bases between them. CDR1 and CDR2 from the germline V gene are SGHVS and FQNEAQ. Here the CDR3 DNA reads TGTGCCAGCAGCTTAGATGGGGAGAGCAATCAGCCCCAGCATTTT. Protein sequence: CASSLDGESNQPQHF. The entire variable domain, with the rest obtained from reference TRBV7-8 and TRBJ1-5, is as follows: GAGVSQSPRYKVAKRGQDVALRCDPISGHVSLFWYQQALGQGPEFLTYFQNEAQLDKSGLPSDRFFAERPEGSVSTLKIQRTQQEDSAVYLCASSLDGESNQPQHFGDGTRLSIL.

This clonotype was seen a few times. The V and J genes are TRBV28 and TRBJ2-1; TRBD2 matches at 10 bases. Trimming at V came to 4 bases and at J to 9 bases, leaving 9 bases not matched to a gene. This CDR3 is 15 amino acids long. Germline V gene data show CDR1 as MDHEN and CDR2 as SYDVKM. CDR3 nucleotide sequence: TGTGCCAGCAGTTCTCGGCCTAGCGGGAGCAGTGAGCAGTTCTTC. Residues: CASSSRPSGSSEQFF.

This clonotype was detected many times. The chain links TRBV6-5 to TRBJ1-5; D is ambiguous. Germline CDR1 and CDR2: MNHEY and SVGAGI. The V and J ends lost 5 bases and 0 bases respectively, with 11 bases between them. This CDR3 is 15 amino acids long. In nucleotides, the CDR3 is TGTGCCAGCAGTAACAGTGTGTATAGCAATCAGCCCCAGCATTTT. Its translation is CASSNSVYSNQPQHF.

This clonotype has only a few counts. The CDR3 is CASSSIGGGAFNEQFF. CDR3 bases: TGTGCCAGCAGCTCCATTGGCGGGGGGGCCTTCAATGAGCAGTTCTTC. This sequence joins TRBV11-3 and TRBJ2-1; TRBD2 agrees at 9 bases. The CDR3 totals 16 residues. In germline, CDR1 is SGHNT, CDR2 YENEEA. V lost 4 bases, J lost 6 bases, and 10 bases stayed unmatched.

This clonotype was detected many times. The CDR3 bases are TGTGCCAGCAGTACCACCCCCACAGGGGAACTCTGGAACTATGGCTACACCTTC. Translation: CASSTTPTGELWNYGYTF. The rearrangement links TRBV28 to TRBJ1-2; 7 bases map to TRBD1. The CDR3 is 18 residues long. V dropped 5 bases and J dropped 2; count of bases not matched to a gene: 17. Germline loops: CDR1 MDHEN, CDR2 SYDVKM.

A few counts support this clonotype. The chain links TRBV9 to TRBJ2-1, with a weak D call TRBD1 (5 bases). CDR1 and CDR2 from the germline V gene are SGDLS and YYNGEE. The germline V and J ends were trimmed by 0 bases and 7 bases, with 14 bases remaining between them. The CDR3 covers 15 residues. CDR3 nucleotides: TGTGCCAGCAGCGTAGGGGGCAATGATGGAAATGAGCAGTTCTTC. Translated: CASSVGGNDGNEQFF.

This clonotype occurred many times. The gene calls are TRBV7-9 and TRBJ2-1; perhaps TRBD2 as D (6 bases). The CDR3 has 11 residues. V was trimmed by 5 bases and J by 8 bases, leaving 7 bases between them. The germline gives CDR1 SEHNR, CDR2 FQNEAQ (reference sequence). CDR3 amino acids: CASSGGDEQFF. CDR3 DNA: TGTGCCAGCAGCGGCGGGGATGAGCAGTTCTTC.

With respect to this clonotype: Since a much larger clone is just one base distant, this may be a read error. This chain connects TRBV28 to TRBJ2-2; TRBD2 matches at 10 bases. This CDR3 comprises 16 residues. From germline, CDR1 is MDHEN and CDR2 SYDVKM. In nucleotides, the CDR3 is TGTGCCAGGAGTTCGCTAGCGGGAGAAGTTGGCGGGGAGCTGTTTTTT. Residues: CARSSLAGEVGGELFF.

This clonotype has a count of ten or more. The chain has TRBV18 and TRBJ2-3; TRBD1 matches at 7 bases. CDR3 length equals 16 residues. CDR1 KGHSH and CDR2 LQKENI come from the germline V gene. The junction had 9 bases not matched to a gene; V was cut back by 5 bases and J by 1 base. In nucleotides, the CDR3 is TGTGCCAGCTCATCCAGACAGGGAGAGGGCACAGATACGCAGTATTTT. Protein sequence: CASSSRQGEGTDTQYF.

The sample holds many counts of this clonotype. This rearrangement joins TRBV27 to TRBJ2-1, with 14 bases aligning to TRBD2. The CDR3 has 15 amino acids. Germline V gene lookup returns CDR1 MNHEY and CDR2 SMNVEV (reference sequence). The J segment lost 7 bases and the V segment lost 3 bases, leaving 2 bases of the junction unmatched. This chain's CDR3 is CASSLGTSGGNEQFF. The CDR3 DNA is TGTGCCAGCAGTTTGGGGACTAGCGGGGGAAATGAGCAGTTCTTC.

The CDR3 region has the DNA TGTGCCAGCAGTAAAGAGGCGGGAGGCACAGATACGCAGTATTTT. It codes for CASSKEAGGTDTQYF. The chain has TRBV2 and TRBJ2-3, with 7 bases that match TRBD2. Germline CDR1 reads SNHLY; CDR2 reads FYNNEI. There are 15 residues in the CDR3. V was pared by 5 bases and J by 1 base, with 6 bases of the junction left unmatched.

This clonotype was detected many times. CDR3 DNA: TGCAGTGCAAAAGGGGTTTCTAATTCACCCCTCCACTTT. It translates to CSAKGVSNSPLHF. The rearrangement links TRBV20-1 to TRBJ1-6, with a tentative D call TRBD1 (5 bases). V lost 6 bases, J lost 6 bases, and 12 bases lay in between. The CDR3 length is 13 residues. Looked up from germline, CDR1 is DFQATT and CDR2 is SNEGSKA (reference sequence).

This clonotype was recorded at least ten times. This chain connects TRBV19 to TRBJ1-1; D is possibly TRBD1 (5 bases). This CDR3 spans 15 amino acids. Germline-derived CDR1 and CDR2 are LNHDA and SQIVND (reference sequence). V dropped 7 bases and J dropped 2 bases, with 17 bases sitting between them. Here the CDR3 reads CASNEGKGPNTEAFF. Here the CDR3 DNA reads TGTGCCAGTAATGAGGGGAAGGGCCCCAACACTGAAGCTTTCTTT.

This clonotype has a count of ten or more. The rearrangement joins TRBV11-2 to TRBJ1-4; D is possibly TRBD1 (5 bases). Germline V lookup: CDR1 SGHAT, CDR2 FQNNGV. V lost 2 bases, J lost 8 bases, and 18 bases lay in between. The CDR3 spans 16 residues. Written as DNA, the CDR3 is TGTGCCAGCAGCTTAAACCAGGGTAAAGAGGTGGAAAAACTGTTTTTT. Translating gives CASSLNQGKEVEKLFF.

This clonotype was detected ten times or more. J is TRBJ2-7 and V is TRBV5-4, with 7 bases that match TRBD2. Germline assignment: CDR1 SGHNT and CDR2 YYREEE (reference sequence). V lost 2 bases to trimming and J lost 5 bases; unmatched junction nucleotides: 7. The CDR3 sequence is 14 residues long. For the CDR3, the DNA is TGTGCCAGCAGCTTTAGTCTAGCGGTCGACGAGCAGTACTTC. Amino acids: CASSFSLAVDEQYF.

The V call is TRBV5-6, the J call TRBJ2-3; no clear D gene. Deletions cut 4 bases from V and 3 bases from J, with 18 bases between. Germline CDR1 is SGHDT and CDR2 is YYEEEE. The CDR3 sequence is 16 residues long. The CDR3 spells CASSPGAGMRTDTQYF. Written as DNA, the CDR3 is TGTGCCAGCAGCCCCGGCGCAGGCATGCGAACAGATACGCAGTATTTT.

This clonotype came up many times. This chain joins TRBV7-8 and TRBJ2-7, with 11 bases that match TRBD1. The length of the CDR3 is 17 residues. Germline assignment: CDR1 SGHVS and CDR2 FQNEAQ. J was trimmed by 2 bases and V by 0 bases; bases with no gene match: 6. CDR3 loop: CASSLAAGDRGTYEQYF. The CDR3 nucleotides read TGTGCCAGCAGCTTAGCCGCGGGGGACAGGGGGACCTACGAGCAGTACTTC.

This clonotype was counted between two and nine times. The genes are TRBV20-1 and TRBJ1-1; 10 bases are shared with TRBD1. CDR3 size: 14 residues. V dropped 0 bases and J dropped 3; count of bases not matched to a gene: 1. Per germline, CDR1 DFQATT and CDR2 SNEGSKA (reference sequence). DNA of the CDR3: TGCAGTGCTAGAGAGGGGACAGGGGACACTGAAGCTTTCTTT. It specifies CSAREGTGDTEAFF.

This clonotype was seen a few times. The chain recombines TRBV7-3 with TRBJ2-5; 9 nucleotides align to TRBD2. J gave up 3 bases and V 2 bases, and 4 bases lay outside the gene matches. Germline-derived CDR1 and CDR2 are SGHTA and FQGTGA. There are 15 residues in the CDR3. This CDR3 reads CASSLAGGPEETQYF. CDR3 bases: TGTGCCAGCAGCTTAGCGGGGGGGCCGGAAGAGACCCAGTACTTC.

The table lists this clonotype with a few counts. The V gene is TRBV24-1, the J gene TRBJ2-2, with 7 positions matching TRBD2. The CDR3 is 17 amino acids. Germline V gene sequence: CDR1 KGHDR, CDR2 SFDVKD. With 3 bases clipped from V and 8 bases from J, the junction kept 14 bases outside the gene matches. As DNA, the CDR3 is TGTGCCACCAGTGATGGGGACTATTTTCTCGCGTCGGGGGAGCTGTTTTTT. As protein: CATSDGDYFLASGELFF.

V gene TRBV9 combines with J gene TRBJ2-2; TRBD2 matches at 8 bases. From germline, CDR1 is SGDLS and CDR2 YYNGEE. This CDR3 region has 15 residues. V shed 6 bases and J 0 bases; nucleotides not matched to a gene: 4. CDR3 in amino acids: CASKSGRTNTGELFF. The CDR3, as DNA: TGTGCCAGCAAGAGCGGGAGAACGAACACCGGGGAGCTGTTTTTT.

The V gene is TRBV20-1, the J gene TRBJ1-4, with D uncertain. The CDR3 sequence is 15 residues long. The germline CDR1 and CDR2 sequences are DFQATT and SNEGSKA (reference sequence). Trimming removed 0 bases at V and 1 base at J, with 9 bases between. CDR3 residues: CSARDGPLTNEKLFF. The CDR3 nucleotides are TGCAGTGCTAGAGACGGGCCGTTAACTAATGAAAAACTGTTTTTT.

The chain links TRBV10-3 to TRBJ1-1, with unresolved D. The V end was cut by 3 bases, the J end by 10 bases, with 6 bases between. Germline-derived CDR1 and CDR2 are ENHRY and SYGVKD. This CDR3 has 10 residues. The CDR3 region is CAISEGVAFF. The CDR3 DNA reads as TGTGCCATCAGTGAAGGAGTAGCTTTCTTT.